This T cell receptor (beta chain) is from a study of cytomegalovirus exposure and HLA in healthy donors. About this clone: Its antigen is not known.

The PCR used 60 Vbeta and 13 Jbeta primers. Profiling relied on immunoSEQ multiplex PCR, and the TCRdb table lists in-frame clones only, not all of them. This sample has a few hundred thousand clones, with around 77% found just once. Study results and limitations: Reported findings show TCR beta sequences accurately forecast HLA-A and HLA-B alleles in most subjects.

The sequence derives from a woman in her twenties or thirties in good health and CMV-seronegative. The sample taken for sequencing was PBMCs.

The CDR3 bases are TGTGCCAGCAGTGCGGGAGTTCGGGGCAGGGTGACCTACGAGCAGTACTTC. Amino acid sequence: CASSAGVRGRVTYEQYF. The chain joins TRBV27 to TRBJ2-7, with 7 bases lining up with TRBD2. Trimming took 5 bases from V and 2 from J; bases not matched to a gene: 15. The CDR3 runs to 17 residues. Germline CDR1 reads MNHEY; CDR2 reads SMNVEV (reference sequence).